Listed below are T cell receptor beta chains from one sample, sequenced in a study of cytomegalovirus exposure and HLA in healthy donors. Method: immunoSEQ multiplex PCR; TCRdb's copy keeps in-frame clones and lacks some. This sample has roughly 66,000 clones; less than 70% occur once, and the top ten carry roughly 3%. The sample consisted of PBMCs. These receptors all stem from a woman aged 45-60 years in good health and CMV-seronegative. Each CDR3 is given with its conserved first and last residue. A D gene is named only where the DNA matches it firmly. Some rows have no size entry. The others give once, few or many, or a class for an expanded clone.

v_gene: TRBV28
abundance: few
j_gene: TRBJ1-2
d_gene: -
CDR3nt: TGTGCCAGCAGTTCCCCTATGAGGCCCTATGGCTACACCTTC
CDR3aa: CASSSPMRPYGYTF

v_gene: TRBV11-2
abundance: -
j_gene: TRBJ2-6
d_gene: -
CDR3nt: TGTGCCAGTGGGGGGAGAGGCTGGGGCTCTGGGGCCAACGTCCTGACTTTC
CDR3aa: CASGGRGWGSGANVLTF

v_gene: TRBV7-9
abundance: -
j_gene: TRBJ2-5
d_gene: -
CDR3nt: TGTGCCAGCAGGCGGGAGACCCAGTACTTC
CDR3aa: CASRRETQYF

v_gene: TRBV28
abundance: -
j_gene: TRBJ1-1
d_gene: -
CDR3nt: TGTGCCAGCAGGCCGCCCGGGGAAGTGGCTGAAGCTTTCTTT
CDR3aa: CASRPPGEVAEAFF

v_gene: TRBV19
abundance: -
j_gene: TRBJ1-1
d_gene: -
CDR3nt: TGTGCCAGTACCATTCTAGGGGGTGCCGAAGCTTTCTTT
CDR3aa: CASTILGGAEAFF

v_gene: TRBV9
abundance: -
j_gene: TRBJ2-7
d_gene: -
CDR3nt: TGTGCCAGCAGCCCCACAGGGAATCCCTACGAGCAGTACTTC
CDR3aa: CASSPTGNPYEQYF

v_gene: TRBV11-2
abundance: -
j_gene: TRBJ2-1
d_gene: TRBD2
CDR3nt: TGTGCCAGCAGCCCTCCTAGCGGCCTGGGCAATGAGCAGTTCTTC
CDR3aa: CASSPPSGLGNEQFF

v_gene: TRBV7-2
abundance: -
j_gene: TRBJ1-2
d_gene: TRBD1
CDR3nt: TGTGCCAGCAGCCGGGACAGGGGGCTTGTGGCCGATGGCTACACCTTC
CDR3aa: CASSRDRGLVADGYTF

v_gene: TRBV9
abundance: few
j_gene: TRBJ2-2
d_gene: -
CDR3nt: TGTGCCAGCAGCGTAGGAATAGGGGCCGGGGAGCTGTTTTTT
CDR3aa: CASSVGIGAGELFF

v_gene: TRBV29-1
abundance: -
j_gene: TRBJ2-5
d_gene: -
CDR3nt: TGCAGCGTTGTACAGGGTTTGGAGACCCAGTACTTC
CDR3aa: CSVVQGLETQYF

v_gene: TRBV28
abundance: -
j_gene: TRBJ2-3
d_gene: TRBD2
CDR3nt: TGTGCCAGCAGTTTCGTGTCCGGAGCCGGGACTAGCGGGACTGCAGCAGATACGCAGTATTTT
CDR3aa: CASSFVSGAGTSGTAADTQYF

v_gene: TRBV5-4
abundance: once
j_gene: TRBJ1-5
d_gene: TRBD1
CDR3nt: TGTGCCAGCAGCCTGGACAGGCAGCATCAGCCCCAGCATTTT
CDR3aa: CASSLDRQHQPQHF

v_gene: TRBV15
abundance: -
j_gene: TRBJ2-5
d_gene: TRBD2
CDR3nt: TGTGCCACCAGCAGCGGGGTGGGGGAGGCGTGGGCTAGCGGCCATGTGGAGACCCAGTACTTC
CDR3aa: CATSSGVGEAWASGHVETQYF

v_gene: TRBV7-9
abundance: -
j_gene: TRBJ1-3
d_gene: TRBD1
CDR3nt: TGTGCCAGCAGCCACAGGAGGGGGACAGAAGGAAACACCATATATTTT
CDR3aa: CASSHRRGTEGNTIYF

v_gene: TRBV6-5
abundance: -
j_gene: TRBJ2-3
d_gene: -
CDR3nt: TGTGCCAGCAGTTACGGCGGCTTCAGCACAGATACGCAGTATTTT
CDR3aa: CASSYGGFSTDTQYF

v_gene: TRBV10-3
abundance: few
j_gene: TRBJ2-1
d_gene: -
CDR3nt: TGTGCCATCAGCGAAGGACTGCACAATGAGCAGTTCTTC
CDR3aa: CAISEGLHNEQFF

v_gene: TRBV4-1
abundance: once
j_gene: TRBJ1-1
d_gene: -
CDR3nt: TGCGCCAGCAGCCAAACCCCAGGGTTGCATGCTTTCTTT
CDR3aa: CASSQTPGLHAFF

v_gene: TRBV11-3
abundance: few
j_gene: TRBJ2-7
d_gene: -
CDR3nt: TGTGCCAGCAGCTTTAGGGGGAACGAGCAGTACTTC
CDR3aa: CASSFRGNEQYF

v_gene: TRBV7-9
abundance: once
j_gene: TRBJ2-5
d_gene: TRBD2
CDR3nt: TGTGCCAGCAGCCCGGGACTAGCGGGAGTCGCAGAGACCCAGTACTTC
CDR3aa: CASSPGLAGVAETQYF

v_gene: TRBV5-5
abundance: few
j_gene: TRBJ1-2
d_gene: -
CDR3nt: TGTGCCAGCAGCCCAGACGTGCGGAATGGCTACACCTTC
CDR3aa: CASSPDVRNGYTF

v_gene: TRBV5-1
abundance: -
j_gene: TRBJ1-2
d_gene: -
CDR3nt: TGCGCCAGCAGCCTGTCGGACAGAGAACGGGGTGGCTACACCTTC
CDR3aa: CASSLSDRERGGYTF

v_gene: TRBV28
abundance: -
j_gene: TRBJ2-1
d_gene: -
CDR3nt: TGTGCCAGCAGTTTTGCTAGCCGCAATGAGCAGTTCTTC
CDR3aa: CASSFASRNEQFF

v_gene: TRBV7-3
abundance: few
j_gene: TRBJ2-2
d_gene: -
CDR3nt: TGTGCCAGCAGCTTCCAGTCCGGGGAGCTGTTTTTT
CDR3aa: CASSFQSGELFF

v_gene: TRBV2
abundance: -
j_gene: TRBJ2-7
d_gene: TRBD1
CDR3nt: TGTGCCAGCAGTCTTCAGGGGGCAGGGCAGTACTTC
CDR3aa: CASSLQGAGQYF

v_gene: TRBV7-3
abundance: -
j_gene: TRBJ2-2
d_gene: TRBD1
CDR3nt: TGTGCCAGCAGACCGGACAGGGGGGGAACCGGGGAGCTGTTTTTT
CDR3aa: CASRPDRGGTGELFF

v_gene: TRBV25-1
abundance: -
j_gene: TRBJ2-1
d_gene: -
CDR3nt: TGTGCCAGCAGCCTCGGGGGTGGCGGGATCTACAATGAGCAGTTCTTC
CDR3aa: CASSLGGGGIYNEQFF

v_gene: TRBV10-3
abundance: -
j_gene: TRBJ1-1
d_gene: TRBD1
CDR3nt: TGTGCCATCAGGAGAGACAGGGATCAAGCTTTCTTT
CDR3aa: CAIRRDRDQAFF

v_gene: TRBV18
abundance: once
j_gene: TRBJ2-1
d_gene: -
CDR3nt: TGTGCCAGCTCACCAAGCGATGAGCAGTTCTTC
CDR3aa: CASSPSDEQFF

v_gene: TRBV5-4
abundance: -
j_gene: TRBJ2-7
d_gene: TRBD1
CDR3nt: TGTGCCAGCAGTTTCGGGACAGGGGTGGCCTACGAGCAGTACTTC
CDR3aa: CASSFGTGVAYEQYF

v_gene: TRBV6-4
abundance: few
j_gene: TRBJ2-3
d_gene: TRBD1
CDR3nt: TGTGCCAGCACCCGGACAGGGGGCGGCACAGATACGCAGTATTTT
CDR3aa: CASTRTGGGTDTQYF

v_gene: TRBV7-8
abundance: -
j_gene: TRBJ2-3
d_gene: TRBD2
CDR3nt: TGTGCCAGCAGCCCGTACCGAGCGGGAGTCACCGGGGATACGCAGTATTTT
CDR3aa: CASSPYRAGVTGDTQYF

v_gene: TRBV19
abundance: -
j_gene: TRBJ2-1
d_gene: -
CDR3nt: TGTGCCAGTAGTATTTGGGGCCCCGACAATGAGCAGTTCTTC
CDR3aa: CASSIWGPDNEQFF

v_gene: TRBV30
abundance: -
j_gene: TRBJ2-2
d_gene: -
CDR3nt: TGTGCCTGGAGTGTTAGGCGGGAAGGGGAGCTGCTTTTT
CDR3aa: CAWSVRREGELLF

v_gene: TRBV5-4
abundance: few
j_gene: TRBJ1-2
d_gene: -
CDR3nt: TGTGCCAGCAGCTTGGTGGGGGCCCTCTATGGCTACACCTTC
CDR3aa: CASSLVGALYGYTF

v_gene: TRBV5-1
abundance: -
j_gene: TRBJ1-3
d_gene: -
CDR3nt: TGCGCCAGCAGCAATGGACAGCCCTCTGGAAACACCATATATTTT
CDR3aa: CASSNGQPSGNTIYF

v_gene: TRBV5-1
abundance: -
j_gene: TRBJ2-3
d_gene: TRBD1
CDR3nt: TGCGCCAGCAGCTTGGCCTTCAGGACAGGGGGAGCAGATACGCAGTATTTT
CDR3aa: CASSLAFRTGGADTQYF

v_gene: TRBV7-2
abundance: -
j_gene: TRBJ2-7
d_gene: TRBD2
CDR3nt: TGTGCCAGCAGCTTAGCTCCTAGCGGGATTATCCACGAGCAGTACTTC
CDR3aa: CASSLAPSGIIHEQYF

v_gene: TRBV28
abundance: -
j_gene: TRBJ2-3
d_gene: -
CDR3nt: TGTGCCAGCAGCCTCAATCCGACAGTGGCGCAGTATTTT
CDR3aa: CASSLNPTVAQYF

v_gene: TRBV7-2
abundance: once
j_gene: TRBJ1-3
d_gene: TRBD1
CDR3nt: TGTGCCAGCAGTCGACAGGGCGGTGGGGGAAACACCATATATTTT
CDR3aa: CASSRQGGGGNTIYF

v_gene: TRBV15
abundance: -
j_gene: TRBJ2-1
d_gene: TRBD2
CDR3nt: TGTGCCACCAGCAGAGAAGGATTAGCGGGGTACAATGAGCAGTTCTTC
CDR3aa: CATSREGLAGYNEQFF